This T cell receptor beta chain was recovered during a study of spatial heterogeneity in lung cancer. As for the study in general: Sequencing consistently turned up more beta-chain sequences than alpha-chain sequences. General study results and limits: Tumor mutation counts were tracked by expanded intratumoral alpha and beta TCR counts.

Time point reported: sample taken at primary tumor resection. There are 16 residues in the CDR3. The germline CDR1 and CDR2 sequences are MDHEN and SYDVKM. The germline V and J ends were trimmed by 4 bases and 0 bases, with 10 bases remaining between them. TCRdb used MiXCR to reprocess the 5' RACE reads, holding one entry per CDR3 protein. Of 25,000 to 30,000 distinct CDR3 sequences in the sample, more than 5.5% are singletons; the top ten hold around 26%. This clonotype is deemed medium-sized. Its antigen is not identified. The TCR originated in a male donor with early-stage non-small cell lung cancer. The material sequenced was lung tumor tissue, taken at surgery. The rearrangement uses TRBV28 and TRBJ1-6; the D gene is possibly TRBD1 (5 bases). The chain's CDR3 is CASSSSGSSYNSPLHF. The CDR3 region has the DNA TGTGCCAGCAGTTCTTCAGGGAGCTCCTATAATTCACCCCTCCACTTT.